Listed below are T cell receptor beta chains from one sample, sequenced in a study of T cell responses to AZD1222 COVID-19 vaccine. The repertoire was sequenced with immunoSEQ multiplex PCR; TCRdb's copy has only in-frame clones and lacks some. The sample carries about 150,000 clones, roughly nine tenths recorded once. Sequenced material: peripheral blood, taken 28 days after the second AZD1222 dose. The receptors stem from an adult who received the AZD1222 COVID-19 vaccine. Both conserved end residues are part of each CDR3.

CDR3	V	J
CSASRPRGTNPNTEAFF	TRBV20-1	TRBJ1-1
CASSPYQGVGHNEQFF	TRBV14	TRBJ2-1
CASQGQGWLDEAFF	TRBV27	TRBJ1-1
CASSPLQGTGAINQPQHF	TRBV18	TRBJ1-5
CASSLRGVDEKLFF	TRBV5-1	TRBJ1-4
CASSIAPPGIYF	TRBV7-9	TRBJ1-3
CASSLGTANYGYTF	TRBV11-2	TRBJ1-2
CASSPSGTDYGYTF	TRBV18	TRBJ1-2
CASSGQGANTGELFF	TRBV7-7	TRBJ2-2
CAWRDPGFRSGNTIYF	TRBV30	TRBJ1-3
CASSPLRGGRRNEQFF	TRBV7-2	TRBJ2-1
CASSYSQTGTQYF	TRBV6-5	TRBJ2-5
CASGETNQPQHF	TRBV28	TRBJ1-5
CASSYRGWEQFF	TRBV6-6	TRBJ2-1
CASSSTTGTALEQYF	TRBV5-1	TRBJ2-7
CASSPAEGARGYTF	TRBV7-9	TRBJ1-2
CASMAGQGDTGELFF	TRBV7-6	TRBJ2-2
CASSFGTLTYNEQFF	TRBV5-6	TRBJ2-1
CASSTFEGATQYF	TRBV14	TRBJ2-3
CASNPGQFDQPQHF	TRBV19	TRBJ1-5
CASRFRGGPYEQYF	TRBV19	TRBJ2-7
CASSERGASYGYTF	TRBV2	TRBJ1-2